Each of the 20 T cell receptor beta chains below was sequenced from the same sample in a study of OX40 agonist ivuxolimab in advanced cancers. Data came from immunoSEQ multiplex PCR; TCRdb stores just in-frame clones and leaves some out. The table shows about 41,000 clones, with less than 85% occurring only once. Sequencing used CD4+ or CD8+ T cells sorted from blood, obtained in a trial of the OX40 agonist ivuxolimab. These receptors originate from an adult with an advanced solid tumor such as melanoma, head and neck, liver or kidney cancer.

The chain couples TRBV5-1 to TRBJ1-6, with a tentative D call TRBD1 (6 bases). CDR1 and CDR2 from the germline V gene are SGHRS and YFSETQ. V lost 7 bases to trimming and J lost 10 bases, with 18 bases between them. The CDR3 is 14 amino acids. For the CDR3, the DNA is TGCGCCAGCTCCCTGGGACAAAGGGCCTCACCCCTCCACTTT. This gives the protein CASSLGQRASPLHF.

V usage is TRBV7-8 and J usage is TRBJ1-1, with TRBD1 matching over 10 bases. Germline CDR1 SGHVS, CDR2 FQNEAQ. The CDR3 spans 14 residues. V trimming: 5 bases; J trimming: 10 bases; junction bases outside the gene matches: 10. CDR3 sequence: CASSITYRDRGAFF. DNA of the CDR3: TGTGCCAGCAGCATTACTTACCGGGACAGGGGAGCTTTCTTT.

The DNA for the CDR3 is TGTGCCAGCAGCTTCTCTGGACAGAGTTTCTACGAGCAGTACTTC. Its translation: CASSFSGQSFYEQYF. The chain uses TRBV7-9 and TRBJ2-7; perhaps TRBD1 as D (6 bases). The CDR3 contains 15 residues. From germline, CDR1 is SEHNR and CDR2 FQNEAQ (reference sequence). Trimming cost V 3 bases and J 3 bases, with 15 bases left between them.

V is TRBV7-2 and J is TRBJ2-1, with D possibly being TRBD2 (6 bases). The germline V gene encodes CDR1 SGHTA and CDR2 FQGNSA. The ends were cut back, 1 base at V and 4 bases at J, with 14 bases in the middle. The length of the CDR3 is 16 residues. The CDR3 region is CASSLGTGVSYNEQFF. CDR3 DNA: TGTGCCAGCAGCTTAGGTACGGGGGTTTCTTACAATGAGCAGTTCTTC.

The chain couples TRBV11-2 to TRBJ1-2, with 7 bases that match TRBD1. The CDR3 extends over 13 amino acids. Trimming at V came to 4 bases and at J to 8 bases, leaving 7 bases not matched to a gene. Germline V gives CDR1 SGHAT, CDR2 FQNNGV. DNA for the CDR3: TGTGCCAGCAGCTCCCGGGACAGAGACGGCTACACCTTC. Its protein is CASSSRDRDGYTF.

The V gene is TRBV5-5, the J gene TRBJ2-7; D is unresolved. Germline V CDR1 and CDR2: SGHKS, YYEKEE (reference sequence). V lost 1 base to trimming and J lost 10 bases, with 12 bases between them. This CDR3 has 12 amino acids. CDR3: CASSLQIARQYF. The CDR3 nucleotides read TGTGCCAGCAGCTTGCAGATAGCTCGCCAGTACTTC.

The J gene is TRBJ2-2, the V gene TRBV7-2; D possibly corresponds to TRBD1 (5 bases). This CDR3 comprises 13 residues. V was shortened by 10 bases and J by 5 bases, with 14 bases between the two germline ends. Germline V CDR1 and CDR2: SGHTA, FQGNSA. This CDR3 reads CAIGQGKTGELFF. The CDR3 bases are TGTGCCATTGGGCAGGGTAAAACCGGGGAGCTGTTTTTT.

The gene calls are TRBV11-2 and TRBJ1-5; no clear D gene. Germline V lookup: CDR1 SGHAT, CDR2 FQNNGV. The CDR3 is made up of 13 amino acids. V was shortened by 3 bases and J by 7 bases, with 10 bases between the two germline ends. The DNA of the CDR3 is TGTGCCAGCAGCTTCGCTGCTCGACAGCCCCAGCATTTT. It codes for CASSFAARQPQHF. Full variable domain (remainder filled in from reference TRBV11-2 and TRBJ1-5): EAGVAQSPRYKIIEKRQSVAFWCNPISGHATLYWYQQILGQGPKLLIQFQNNGVVDDSQLPKDRFSAERLKGVDSTLKIQPAKLEDSAVYLCASSFAARQPQHFGDGTRLSIL.

This clone has only one observation. The J gene is TRBJ1-1, the V gene TRBV25-1, with D possibly TRBD1 on 5 matching bases. Germline V gene lookup returns CDR1 MGHDK and CDR2 SYGVNS. The CDR3 has 13 residues. Trimming took 4 bases from V and 3 from J, leaving 9 bases between them. DNA for the CDR3: TGTGCCAGCAGTGGAAGCAGGGACACTGAAGCTTTCTTT. Encoded protein: CASSGSRDTEAFF. The variable domain in full, with the rest retrieved from reference TRBV25-1 and TRBJ1-1, is EADIYQTPRYLVIGTGKKITLECSQTMGHDKMYWYQQDPGMELHLIHYSYGVNSTEKGDLSSESTVSRIRTEHFPLTLESARPSHTSQYLCASSGSRDTEAFFGQGTRLTVV.

V and J are TRBV5-1 and TRBJ1-1, with a tentative D call TRBD1 (5 bases). Looked up from germline, CDR1 is SGHRS and CDR2 is YFSETQ. V gave up 2 bases and J gave up 1 base, with 12 bases separating them. The CDR3 has 15 residues. The CDR3 DNA is TGCGCCAGCAGCTTTACAGGAAGCACGAACACTGAAGCTTTCTTT. Translating it yields CASSFTGSTNTEAFF.

The V call is TRBV11-1, the J call TRBJ2-5, with TRBD1 matching over 7 bases. Germline trimming cut 6 bases from V and 9 bases from J; bases unmatched to any gene: 16. The germline CDR1 and CDR2 sequences are SGHAT and FQDESV (reference sequence). This CDR3 contains 15 residues. CDR3 nucleotides: TGTGCCAGCAGTCAAAAGAAGACAGGGCTGGGGGCCCAGTACTTC. Translation: CASSQKKTGLGAQYF.

The genes are TRBV6-6 and TRBJ2-7; tentative D call: TRBD1 (6 bases). CDR1 and CDR2 (germline): MNHNY, SVGAGI (reference sequence). This CDR3 spans 15 amino acids. V was pared by 11 bases and J by 2 bases, with 22 bases between. DNA of the CDR3: TGTGCCTCATCTAATACTCCACAGGGAACCTACGAGCAGTACTTC. Its translation is CASSNTPQGTYEQYF.

V and J are TRBV7-2 and TRBJ2-5; 8 nucleotides match TRBD2. V gave up 5 bases and J gave up 4 bases; unmatched junction bases: 9. The CDR3 runs to 15 residues. Germline lookup yields CDR1 SGHTA and CDR2 FQGNSA. CDR3 loop: CASSTSGTRIETQYF. In DNA form, the CDR3 reads TGTGCCAGCAGCACATCCGGGACTAGAATAGAGACCCAGTACTTC.

CDR3: CASSLSMGGPSGELFF. The CDR3, as DNA: TGCGCCAGCAGCTTGTCTATGGGAGGGCCGTCCGGGGAGCTGTTTTTT. J is TRBJ2-2 and V is TRBV5-1; 7 bases map to TRBD2. The germline CDR1 and CDR2 sequences are SGHRS and YFSETQ. J gave up 6 bases and V 1 base, and 9 bases lay outside the gene matches. The CDR3 covers 16 residues.

DNA for the CDR3: TGTGCCAGCACCAAGCGGGAGGGATCCTACGAGCAGTACTTC. Its protein product is CASTKREGSYEQYF. This chain links TRBV5-4 with TRBJ2-7, with 10 nucleotides matching TRBD2. This CDR3 is built from 14 residues. V dropped 6 bases and J dropped 1; count of bases not matched to a gene: 4. Germline CDR1 SGHNT, CDR2 YYREEE (reference sequence).

The rearrangement joins TRBV9 to TRBJ2-7, with TRBD1 matching 8 bases. V lost 4 bases to trimming and J lost 4 bases; unmatched junction nucleotides: 7. Germline V gene lookup returns CDR1 SGDLS and CDR2 YYNGEE. The CDR3 loop spans 14 amino acids. CDR3 sequence: CASSRANRGYEQYF. CDR3 DNA sequence: TGTGCCAGCAGCAGGGCCAACAGGGGGTACGAGCAGTACTTC.

The chain employs TRBV20-1 and TRBJ1-1, with D unresolved. This CDR3 contains 11 residues. The V end lost 6 bases, the J end lost 0 bases, and 5 bases lay between the germline ends. The V gene's germline CDR1 is DFQATT and CDR2 SNEGSKA (reference sequence). CDR3 in amino acids: CSAIMNTEAFF. The CDR3 nucleotides are TGCAGTGCAATCATGAACACTGAAGCTTTCTTT.

The V gene is TRBV28, the J gene TRBJ2-5, with a tentative D call TRBD1 (6 bases). The CDR3 totals 12 residues. The V end lost 5 bases, the J end lost 10 bases, and 14 bases lay between the germline ends. Germline-derived CDR1 and CDR2 are MDHEN and SYDVKM. The CDR3 is CASSQKQGHQYF. The CDR3 DNA sequence: TGTGCCAGCAGTCAGAAGCAGGGACACCAGTACTTC.

This clone has a single count. The V and J genes are TRBV15 and TRBJ2-7, with D unresolved. Germline V gives CDR1 LNHNV, CDR2 YYDKDF (reference sequence). The CDR3 is 14 residues long. Trimming left V 0 bases short and J 2 bases short, with 8 bases between. This CDR3 reads CATSRDFQAYEQYF. The CDR3 DNA reads TGTGCCACCAGCAGAGATTTTCAGGCCTACGAGCAGTACTTC.

The V gene is TRBV7-9, the J gene TRBJ2-1; possibly TRBD2 for D (6 bases). The CDR3 sequence is 17 residues long. Germline V gives CDR1 SEHNR, CDR2 FQNEAQ (reference sequence). Trimming pared 6 bases from V and 8 bases from J, leaving 26 bases between. CDR3 nucleotide sequence: TGTGCCAGCAGTTCCCGGGGGTCGCGGGGTAAGATCCATGAGCAGTTCTTC. Protein sequence: CASSSRGSRGKIHEQFF. The full variable domain, its missing parts supplied by reference TRBV7-9 and TRBJ2-1, is DTGVSQNPRHKITKRGQNVTFRCDPISEHNRLYWYRQTLGQGPEFLTYFQNEAQLEKSRLLSDRFSAERPKGSFSTLEIQRTEQGDSAMYLCASSSRGSRGKIHEQFFGPGTRLTVL.